The following is a TCR beta chain sequence with its context. Antigen specificity is unknown. Primers included in the PCR were 60 Vbeta and 13 Jbeta primers. Clones were sequenced by immunoSEQ multiplex PCR, and TCRdb holds only the in-frame ones, with some missing. Here the sample spans some 200,000 clones, about 81% being singletons. Germline CDR1 reads SGHVS; CDR2 reads FQNEAQ. The trim removed 4 bases at V and 5 bases at J, leaving 4 bases unmatched. This CDR3 has 13 residues. The source of the sample is a study of cytomegalovirus exposure and HLA in healthy donors. On the study more broadly: Unique TCR beta sequences numbering approximately 120 million came from some 200 million T cells in an earlier analysis.

Study results and limitations: Analysis was carried out at a later point, and it linked a missense DCLRE1C variant to TCR beta V- and J-gene trimming.

This TCR was sampled from a woman aged 18-30 years in good health and CMV-seronegative. Sequenced input: PBMCs. The chain combines TRBV7-8 with TRBJ2-5; 7 bases line up with TRBD1. In DNA form, the CDR3 reads TGTGCCAGCAGCTCGGACAGGAGTGAGACCCAGTACTTC. Translated, it gives CASSSDRSETQYF.